Below are 23 T cell receptor beta chains sequenced from a single sample in a study of blood T cell repertoires in COVID-19. Sequencing was performed with immunoSEQ multiplex PCR; in TCRdb, only in-frame clones are kept and a portion is missing. The data contain roughly 100,000 clones, approximately 88% of them singletons. Material: peripheral blood. The source of these receptors is a man aged 60 to 69 with acute or convalescent COVID-19.

The rearrangement uses TRBV5-4 and TRBJ2-5, with 7 positions matching TRBD2. The V gene's germline CDR1 is SGHNT and CDR2 YYREEE (reference sequence). CDR3 length equals 14 residues. V shed 10 bases and J 4 bases; nucleotides not matched to a gene: 13. CDR3 nucleotides: TGTGCCGTCTCCGTAGCGGGCGCGATAGAGACCCAGTACTTC. As protein: CAVSVAGAIETQYF. Drawing the rest from reference TRBV5-4 and TRBJ2-5, the complete variable domain is ETGVTQSPTHLIKTRGQQVTLRCSSQSGHNTVSWYQQALGQGPQFIFQYYREEENGRGNFPPRFSGLQFPNYSSELNVNALELDDSALYLCAVSVAGAIETQYFGPGTRLLVL.

The table lists this clone with a count of one. The chain recombines TRBV6-5 with TRBJ1-4, with TRBD1 matching 11 bases. CDR1 and CDR2 (germline): MNHEY, SVGAGI. J was trimmed by 8 bases and V by 6 bases; bases with no gene match: 2. CDR3 length equals 13 residues. In nucleotides, the CDR3 is TGTGCCAGCAGGAGGACAGGGGGCGAAAAACTGTTTTTT. This encodes CASRRTGGEKLFF.

V and J are TRBV18 and TRBJ2-5; 7 bases line up with TRBD1. V was clipped by 3 bases and J by 3 bases; unmatched bases: 10. Germline CDR1 KGHSH, CDR2 LQKENI. This CDR3 is 16 amino acids long. CDR3 DNA: TGTGCCAGCTCACCGGGAGCCGGGACAGTAAAAGAGACCCAGTACTTC. As protein: CASSPGAGTVKETQYF.

This chain connects TRBV19 to TRBJ2-1; 8 nucleotides agree with TRBD2. Germline CDR1 is LNHDA and CDR2 is SQIVND (reference sequence). This CDR3 comprises 16 residues. The trim removed 1 base at V and 0 bases at J, leaving 2 bases unmatched. CDR3 nucleotides: TGTGCCAGTAGTATAGTGAGCGGGAGCTCCTACAATGAGCAGTTCTTC. Protein product: CASSIVSGSSYNEQFF.

The chain couples TRBV15 to TRBJ2-3; 8 bases map to TRBD2. Germline CDR1 reads LNHNV; CDR2 reads YYDKDF (reference sequence). The CDR3 has 17 amino acids. J gave up 2 bases and V 0 bases, and 7 bases lay outside the gene matches. The CDR3 loop is CATSRDNGGRYTDTQYF. The CDR3 DNA follows: TGTGCCACCAGCAGAGATAATGGCGGGAGGTACACAGATACGCAGTATTTT.

This chain links TRBV24-1 with TRBJ1-1, with 7 bases identical to TRBD1. Germline CDR1 KGHDR, CDR2 SFDVKD. The CDR3 consists of 15 residues. Trimming took 2 bases from V and 0 from J; bases not matched to a gene: 2. The CDR3 nucleotides are TGTGCCACCAGTGATTCGGACAGGCTGAACACTGAAGCTTTCTTT. This codes for CATSDSDRLNTEAFF.

V gene TRBV9 combines with J gene TRBJ1-2; the D gene is possibly TRBD1 (5 bases). V gave up 0 bases and J gave up 5 bases, with 11 bases separating them. Germline CDR1 SGDLS, CDR2 YYNGEE. The CDR3 sequence is 14 residues long. The chain's CDR3 is CASSVVGQGYGYTF. The CDR3 region has the DNA TGTGCCAGCAGCGTAGTCGGTCAGGGATATGGCTACACCTTC.

This clone has a handful of counts. This CDR3 reads CASSLEAPGISTNEKLFF. The DNA for the CDR3 is TGCGCCAGCAGCTTGGAGGCGCCAGGGATCTCAACTAATGAAAAACTGTTTTTT. V gene TRBV5-1 combines with J gene TRBJ1-4, with D possibly being TRBD1 (5 bases). Trimming cost V 0 bases and J 0 bases, with 15 bases left between them. This CDR3 region has 18 residues. Germline V gene sequence: CDR1 SGHRS, CDR2 YFSETQ.

CDR3 DNA sequence: TGTGCCATCAGTGTGTCCGGCGGCAGGGGAGACGGGGAGCTGTTTTTT. It specifies CAISVSGGRGDGELFF. This rearrangement joins TRBV10-3 to TRBJ2-2, with a possible D match to TRBD1 (6 bases). Trimming removed 4 bases from V and 7 bases from J, with 19 bases in between. The CDR3 totals 16 residues. Germline assignment: CDR1 ENHRY and CDR2 SYGVKD.

The chain employs TRBV11-2 and TRBJ2-5; no clear D gene. The CDR3 is made up of 11 amino acids. The V end was cut by 3 bases, the J end by 8 bases, with 7 bases between. Germline values: CDR1 SGHAT, CDR2 FQNNGV. CDR3 nucleotide sequence: TGTGCCAGCAGCTTTATCGGTACCCAGTACTTC. Protein sequence: CASSFIGTQYF.

The V call is TRBV5-1, the J call TRBJ2-3, with 8 bases fitting TRBD2. Germline V lookup: CDR1 SGHRS, CDR2 YFSETQ. There are 14 residues in the CDR3. The ends lost 4 bases at V and 2 bases at J; junction bases unmatched: 3. The CDR3 reads CASSPTSVTDTQYF. In nucleotides, the CDR3 is TGCGCCAGCAGCCCGACTAGCGTCACAGATACGCAGTATTTT.

The chain joins TRBV10-3 to TRBJ2-1; 13 nucleotides line up with TRBD2. Germline CDR1 reads ENHRY; CDR2 reads SYGVKD. This CDR3 is 14 amino acids long. V shed 7 bases, J shed 6 bases, and the junction held 3 bases outside the gene matches. The CDR3 sequence: CAITRLAGGNEQFF. For the CDR3, the DNA is TGTGCCATCACCCGACTAGCGGGAGGCAATGAGCAGTTCTTC.

CDR3 DNA sequence: TGTGCCAGCAGCTTGTCTAAGACAGACAATGAAAAACTGTTTTTT. The encoded protein is CASSLSKTDNEKLFF. V is TRBV5-4 and J is TRBJ1-4; possibly TRBD1 for D (5 bases). The CDR3 length is 15 residues. V shed 1 base and J shed 5 bases, with 12 bases lying between them. The germline gives CDR1 SGHNT, CDR2 YYREEE (reference sequence).

V usage is TRBV7-2 and J usage is TRBJ2-2; D perhaps matches TRBD1 (6 bases). Germline CDR1 is SGHTA and CDR2 is FQGNSA. This CDR3 contains 14 residues. This chain's CDR3 is CAELGASNTGELFF. The DNA for the CDR3 is TGTGCAGAGTTGGGGGCCTCGAACACCGGGGAGCTGTTTTTT.

The chain combines TRBV6-6 with TRBJ2-5; perhaps TRBD1 as D (5 bases). The V gene lost 0 bases and the J gene lost 5 bases, with 13 bases spanning the gap. CDR1 is MNHNY and CDR2 is SVGAGI in the germline V gene (reference sequence). The CDR3 consists of 15 residues. The CDR3 DNA follows: TGTGCCAGCAGTTACTCTCAGGGTGCCCAGGAGACCCAGTACTTC. It codes for CASSYSQGAQETQYF.

This clone has at least ten counts. This sequence joins TRBV20-1 and TRBJ1-3; D call uncertain. This CDR3 is built from 16 residues. Trimming removed 3 bases at V and 0 bases at J, with 15 bases between. The germline V gene has CDR1 DFQATT and CDR2 SNEGSKA (reference sequence). The CDR3: CSASPAGFLSGNTIYF. The DNA of the CDR3 is TGCAGTGCTAGTCCGGCAGGATTTCTCTCTGGAAACACCATATATTTT.

V usage is TRBV2 and J usage is TRBJ1-2, with D perhaps matching TRBD1 (5 bases). V was pared by 5 bases and J by 6 bases, with 16 bases between. Germline CDR1 SNHLY, CDR2 FYNNEI. This CDR3 has 14 residues. The CDR3 DNA reads as TGTGCCAGCAGTCCCACCGGGAGAGGGGATGGCTACACCTTC. Its translation: CASSPTGRGDGYTF. Using reference TRBV2 and TRBJ1-2 for the parts outside the CDR3, the full variable domain is EPEVTQTPSHQVTQMGQEVILRCVPISNHLYFYWYRQILGQKVEFLVSFYNNEISEKSEIFDDQFSVERPDGSNFTLKIRSTKLEDSAMYFCASSPTGRGDGYTFGSGTRLTVV.

The rearrangement uses TRBV2 and TRBJ1-5; D call uncertain. V gave up 6 bases and J gave up 5 bases, with 11 bases separating them. The germline gives CDR1 SNHLY, CDR2 FYNNEI. CDR3 length: 13 residues. In DNA form, the CDR3 reads TGTGCCAGCAGGGCAATCGGGGATCAGCCCCAGCATTTT. Encoded protein: CASRAIGDQPQHF.

The chain recombines TRBV3-1 (or the pseudogene TRBV3-2) with TRBJ2-1, with TRBD2 matching 8 bases. CDR1 LGHDT and CDR2 YNNKEL come from the germline V gene (reference sequence). V shed 1 base and J 5 bases; nucleotides not matched to a gene: 4. This CDR3 region has 15 residues. CDR3: CASSQVGRGHNEQFF. DNA of the CDR3: TGTGCCAGCAGCCAAGTCGGGAGGGGCCACAATGAGCAGTTCTTC.

The chain links TRBV6-5 to TRBJ1-5; possibly TRBD1 for D (6 bases). Germline lookup yields CDR1 MNHEY and CDR2 SVGAGI. The CDR3 covers 15 residues. V lost 9 bases to trimming and J lost 2 bases, with 17 bases between them. The CDR3 DNA is TGTGCCAGTATTACAGGGTTGTTAGGCAATCAGCCCCAGCATTTT. Translation gives CASITGLLGNQPQHF.

This rearrangement joins TRBV29-1 to TRBJ1-3, with 7 nucleotides matching TRBD1. Trimming cost V 4 bases and J 2 bases; bases outside gene matches: 2. Germline V gene sequence: CDR1 SQVTM, CDR2 ANQGSEA. The CDR3 consists of 13 residues. CDR3 DNA sequence: TGCAGCGTTGGACAGGGTGCTGGAAACACCATATATTTT. Translation: CSVGQGAGNTIYF.

The rearrangement links TRBV5-4 to TRBJ2-2; 10 bases fit TRBD1. The V gene end was trimmed by 4 bases and the J gene end by 6 bases; junction bases not matched to a gene: 15. This CDR3 has 18 residues. Germline loops: CDR1 SGHNT, CDR2 YYREEE (reference sequence). The CDR3 DNA reads TGTGCCAGCAGCCTGGCCCCTCCCGGGACAGGGGATCCCGGGGAGCTGTTTTTT. Protein: CASSLAPPGTGDPGELFF.

The chain combines TRBV5-5 with TRBJ2-3; D is possibly TRBD1 (6 bases). The CDR3 consists of 14 residues. CDR1 is SGHKS, CDR2 YYEKEE, per germline (reference sequence). Trimming removed 1 base from V and 2 bases from J, with 8 bases in between. CDR3 DNA sequence: TGTGCCAGCAGCTTGACAGGGTTCACAGATACGCAGTATTTT. Its protein product is CASSLTGFTDTQYF.